This T cell receptor beta chain was captured by sequencing in a study of cytomegalovirus exposure and HLA in healthy donors (TCRdb year 2017). For the study in its entirety: An earlier analysis of approximately 590 of the donors reported approximately 290 Gb of sequence data and about 100 million unique TCR beta sequences from some 180 million T cells. Roughly 300 gigabases of sequencing data and approximately 93 million unique TCR sequences were included in an early release covering about 620 HLA-typed donors. Among the roughly 400 genotyped donors, around 81% belonged to the genetic ancestry cluster associated with self-reported Caucasian donors. The study aimed to test whether signatures of past pathogen exposure could be identified by cataloging public T cell receptors. Using immunosequencing, the study profiled T cell repertoires from fewer than 700 subjects and related those repertoires to cytomegalovirus serostatus. Along with the approximately 620-subject first cohort, a separate validation cohort of some 130 different subjects was used. To predict cytomegalovirus infection status, the study combined high-throughput TCR immunosequencing, statistical association of individual TCRs with disease status, and machine learning. A later analysis re-analyzed previously published TCR beta repertoires from roughly 690 donors and added high-resolution HLA genotyping to study TCR occurrence patterns. In the later analysis, no new phenotypic data were used to find candidate immune exposures; instead, reliance was placed on TCR beta sequences and their occurrence across donors. To decide whether each TCR beta V gene segment behaved as functional or pseudogenic, an earlier analysis of nearly 600 of the donors relied on high-throughput TCR beta sequencing. Donor age, sex, ethnicity and CMV serostatus were compiled together with the repertoire data. Genome-wide SNP genotypes for about 60% of the roughly 670 donors were used in a later genetic analysis, which treated that subset as a discovery cohort. All discovery cohort repertoires had been generated on a single sequencing platform. Both class I and class II loci were covered by HLA typing, at four-digit resolution. The number of typed donors differed by locus: roughly 629-630 for A, B, C, DRB1 and DQB1; approximately 520 for DQA1; 606 for DPA1; and roughly 490 for DPB1. A few DR-DQ haplotypes were treated as single units for association and clustering because of strong linkage in the cohort. Across 300 to 500 genotyped donors of the cohort, an average of about 200,000 unique TCR beta nucleotide sequences per donor were sequenced, and 15% to 20% of those sequences were non-productive. What the authors observed across the whole study: In the study, approximately 150 TCR beta chains were listed as associated with cytomegalovirus. A later analysis associated about 17,000 TCR beta sequences with specific HLA alleles at a false discovery rate of 0.05. Immune exposure information for the cohort was limited to CMV serostatus. When HLA alleles, especially DR and DQ, strongly co-occurred, TCR associations were difficult to assign to individual alleles. An earlier analysis of approximately 590 of the donors showed that most TCR beta V segments appeared in productive rearrangements either about 90% or about 30% of the time, which broadly matched IMGT annotations. A further reported finding was that TCR beta sequences accurately predicted the HLA-A and HLA-B alleles for most subjects in the first cohort. While some public TCRs were present in many individuals, most TCR sequences turned up only very rarely across donors. Because some donors lacked HLA typing at each locus, the association tests relied only on the typed subset. V-gene and J-gene trimming of TCR beta chains was associated with a missense DCLRE1C variant in a later genetic analysis, and the association was replicated in an independent cohort. A cluster of highly shared sequence variants was judged likely to be a technical artifact of the sequencing pipeline. In a later analysis, HLA-associated TCR beta chains were found to be more clonally expanded and to have lower generation probabilities than equally common non-associated chains. The classifier was reported to diagnose cytomegalovirus status with high specificity and sensitivity in both the original and validation cohorts. The authors suggested that the approach could potentially be generalized to other disease states and immunological phenotypes. In a later analysis, most CMV-associated TCR beta chains were found to appear HLA-restricted, with HLA associations seemingly driven largely by CMV exposure. In vitro tests confirmed that a few of the cytomegalovirus-associated TCR beta chains recognize cytomegalovirus antigens. According to a later analysis, parvovirus B19, influenza, CMV and Epstein-Barr virus appeared linked to several top co-occurrence clusters. A later genetic analysis reported fewer N-insertions in productive TCRs among donors in an Asian-associated ancestry cluster than the approximately 670-donor mean. Some 15 rarely observed V segments, including chromosome 9 orphons, were excluded from the earlier analysis of 550 to 700 of the donors because counts were too low. Linkage disequilibrium might explain the correlated functional status among segregating V segments, but an unknown experimental factor could not be excluded. Because the 87-base-pair reads could not distinguish some IMGT-functional V segments, including TRBV6-2 and TRBV6-3, those segments were excluded. In a later analysis, TCR association rates were found to vary across HLA loci, with the most associated TCRs seen for DRB1 alleles and the fewest for HLA-C alleles. Sequencing depth was assumed to be roughly uniform across donors in the presence/absence analyses, though that assumption may not hold. The cohort was sequenced for TCR beta chains only, and without alpha or paired-chain data the features that could be detected were limited.

According to the germline V gene (reference sequence), CDR1 reads MNHEY and CDR2 reads SMNVEV. Cut back by 3 bases and 4 bases, the V and J ends lie 15 bases apart. The CDR3 spans 16 residues, from the cysteine through the phenylalanine. Just CDR3 DNA is preserved here, 48 bases in frame from base 1. Regarding this clone: The target of this receptor is not known. No much larger clonotype is one base removed from it; base qualities were not supplied.

The cohort consisted of some 670 healthy bone marrow donors. At the time of sampling, every cohort member was nominally healthy, though immune exposures that went unrecorded were likely present. The donor tested CMV seronegative, placing the donor among the roughly 340 seronegative members of the cohort. Every donor gave a peripheral blood sample, and the peripheral blood mononuclear cells from that sample were used for TCR beta sequencing. The Qiagen DNeasy Blood Extraction Kit was used to extract genomic DNA from the blood cell samples. Library construction relied on the immunoSEQ multiplex PCR assay. For the multiplex PCR, a mixture combining 60 forward primers for TCR Vbeta segments and 13 reverse primers for TCR Jbeta segments was used. The CDR3 region of rearranged TCR beta genes was amplified from genomic DNA by a multiplex PCR assay. The amplified TCR beta libraries were sequenced on the Illumina HiSeq System as 87-base-pair reads. In the source study's methods: A later analysis counted 65 million to 90 million unique TCR beta chains across the 640 or so repertoires, and about 10 million of these chains were shared by at least two donors. Raw reads were error-corrected and collapsed into unique sequences with a nearest-neighbor algorithm that merged closely related sequences to remove PCR and sequencing errors. To assign V, D and J gene segments, CDR3 sequences were aligned to IMGT reference sequences. For a sequence to be retained, at least a six-nucleotide match to both a V gene segment and a J gene segment was required. A rearrangement counted as productive if the CDR3 had no stop codons and remained in frame with V and J, and every other rearrangement counted as non-productive. CDR3 was defined by IMGT convention, running from the second conserved V-encoded cysteine to the conserved J-encoded phenylalanine. In an earlier analysis of around 640 of the donors, sequences lacking an unambiguous match to a single V gene segment were excluded. An earlier analysis of several hundred of the donors called V segments functional above 56.7% productive rearrangements and segregating when the between-donor standard deviation exceeded 5%. A statistical classification framework was built for diagnosing cytomegalovirus status from the catalog of TCR beta chain sequences. In a later analysis, TCR nucleotide sequences were compared against IMGT/GENE-DB human TR gene sequences so that V and J genes could be assigned. The TCRdist pipeline was used in a later analysis to assign CDR3 sequences and most-parsimonious VDJ recombination scenarios. In a later analysis, every TCR beta chain was defined by the combination of its CDR3 amino acid sequence and its V-gene family, and reads without a unique V-gene family were dropped. To address suspected cross-contamination and a sequencing artifact, a later analysis removed 592 highly shared, low-generation-probability nucleotide sequences. In a later analysis, a clonal expansion index for each public chain was calculated from normalized within-repertoire ranks of inferred template counts. In a later analysis, generation probabilities were computed with a VDJ recombination model fitted to out-of-frame rearrangements, and the resulting probabilities were checked against IGoR. In a later analysis, TCR-TCR, TCR-HLA and TCR-CMV co-occurrence was scored with hypergeometric tests, and a repertoire-size bias correction was applied to TCR pairs. In a later analysis, false discovery rates were estimated by permuting HLA or CMV assignments 20 times. In a later analysis, co-occurring TCRs were grouped using DBSCAN, with TCRdist sequence similarity added in when clustering inside HLA-allele-positive subsets. Repertoires with fewer than 30,000 or more than 120,000 public chains were left out of co-occurrence clustering, as were about five repertoires with anomalous nucleotide sharing. TCRdb's version of the immuneACCESS table is confined to in-frame rearrangements and falls short of the full clone set. An unresolved V gene accounts for under half of the shortfall where checked; the remainder is of unknown origin. V and J calls and clone size come straight from that table; D and trimming were deduced from the DNA. The sample yields around 90,000 clones; roughly three quarters were counted once. 2.7% of the sample comes from the top ten.

The rearranged segments are TRBV27 and TRBJ1-4; matching of 5 bases hints at TRBD1 as the D gene. The receptor was derived from a man aged 25 to 40 in good health and CMV-seronegative. The specimen sequenced was PBMCs. The DNA sequence follows: TGTGCCAGCAGTTTGGCGGGGGGGAGGGGTAATGAAAAACTGTTTTTT. It is translated as CASSLAGGRGNEKLFF.